This T cell receptor beta chain was profiled in a study of blood T cells in healthy people across ages. Germline V gene sequence: CDR1 MDHEN, CDR2 SYDVKM. V was trimmed by 2 bases and J by 7 bases, leaving 15 bases between them. The CDR3 covers 14 residues. Study-level results: In these data, TCR beta diversity tracked strongly with naive T cell percentage.

On this clonotype itself: Its antigen is as yet unknown.

Next came a second PCR, run for roughly 7 to 12 cycles, which used a sample-barcoded 5' primer along with a J-beta primer mix. MiXCR was run by TCRdb on the 5' RACE reads, yielding one entry per CDR3 protein. This sample has some 1.4 million distinct CDR3 sequences, with 40% to 50% found just once. This clonotype was sampled from a woman in her late teens or twenties in good health. Sequencing input: blood. The chain joins TRBV28 to TRBJ2-7; D not certain. The CDR3 is CASSLTTWAPEQYF. DNA for the CDR3: TGTGCCAGCAGTTTAACGACTTGGGCTCCGGAGCAGTACTTC. Together with reference TRBV28 and TRBJ2-7, the CDR3 gives the full variable domain: DVKVTQSSRYLVKRTGEKVFLECVQDMDHENMFWYRQDPGLGLRLIYFSYDVKMKEKGDIPEGYSVSREKKERFSLILESASTNQTSMYLCASSLTTWAPEQYFGPGTRLTVT.